A single sample is the source of the 21 T cell receptor delta chains below, sequenced in a study of γδ T cells in repeated Plasmodium falciparum infection. TCRdb re-called the multiplex PCR reads through CATT. The sample records 50,000 or so delta-chain clones, approximately 1.5% being singletons. Vgamma9/Vdelta2+ and Vdelta2-negative gammadelta T cells were flow-sorted from PBMC for bulk sequencing. Sequencing was done on a sample of gamma-delta T cells from blood. All receptors come from a pool of human donors (malaria-infected and uninfected, not separated).

Note on this clone: For this DNA, TCRdb reports the protein of a much larger clone, which diverges at residue 16, most likely from a read error; the protein presented here is translated directly from the DNA. This chain joins TRDV1 and TRDJ1, with D perhaps TRDD3 (5 bases). Here the J gene came from matching the DNA to germline, since TCRdb omits it. CDR3 length: 19 amino acids. Germline CDR1 TSWWSYY, CDR2 QGS. The CDR3, as DNA: TGTGCTCTTGGGCACCCAGGCCTGACCACCTGGGTGGGTACCGATATACTCATCTTT. Translated: CALGHPGLTTWVGTDILIF.

This clone was counted between two and nine times. Since a far larger clone is one base different, this is likely a read error. The sample carries other DNA sequences with the same CDR3. The J gene is TRDJ1, the V gene TRDV1; D possibly corresponds to TRDD3 (5 bases). This CDR3 is built from 12 residues. CDR1 TSWWSYY and CDR2 QGS come from the germline V gene. The CDR3 loop reads CALGEPRGELIF. The DNA for the CDR3 is TGTGCTCTCGGGGAACCCCGAGGCGAACTCATCTTT.

Concerning this clone: Since a far larger clone is one base different, this is likely a read error. Other nucleotide sequences from this sample produce the same CDR3. The rearrangement joins TRDV1 to TRDJ1; 12 bases fit TRDD3. The J gene is absent in TCRdb and was assigned here via DNA matching to germline. After removal of 3 bases from V and 2 bases from J, the junction contained 19 bases not matched to a gene. This CDR3 contains 21 residues. Germline loops: CDR1 TSWWSYY, CDR2 QGS. The DNA for the CDR3 is TGTGCTCTTGGGGAGGTTAGGGGTAAGCTGGGGGATACGCCGGGGACCGATAAACTCATCTTT. Translated: CALGEVRGKLGDTPGTDKLIF.

This clone has at least ten counts. The chain carries TRDV1 and TRDJ1; 8 bases are shared with TRDD3. In the absence of a J gene in TCRdb, the DNA was matched to germline to assign it here. The germline V gene has CDR1 TSWWSYY and CDR2 QGS. Trimming cost V 7 bases and J 3 bases; bases outside gene matches: 22. The CDR3 sequence is 19 residues long. CDR3 bases: TGTGCTCTTGTGTTCTCCGGTAGTTACTTGGGGGATTCCGCCGATAAACTCATCTTT. Residues: CALVFSGSYLGDSADKLIF.

With regard to this clone: A far larger clone differs by one base, so this is likely a read error. The sample holds other DNA sequences that translate to the same CDR3. This chain links TRDV2 with TRDJ1; no firm D call. The J gene is absent in TCRdb and was assigned here via DNA matching to germline. This CDR3 is built from 16 residues. Germline-derived CDR1 and CDR2 are GEAIGNYY and EKD. V gave up 4 bases and J gave up 0 bases, with 17 bases separating them. CDR3 in DNA: TGTGCCTGTGATGCTCTATATACCTTGTACACCGATAAACTCATCTTT. It encodes CACDALYTLYTDKLIF.

This clone was detected many times. J is TRDJ1 and V is TRDV2, with D tentatively TRDD3 (5 bases). This CDR3 comprises 14 residues. CDR1 and CDR2 from the germline V gene are GEAIGNYY and EKD. Deletions cut 3 bases from V and 10 bases from J, with 20 bases between. CDR3 in DNA: TGTGCCTGTGACCCCGTTGTTGGGGTAGGAGGACTCATCTTT. It yields the protein CACDPVVGVGGLIF.

The genes are TRDV1 and TRDJ1; a weak D match, TRDD2 (6 bases). The J gene is not listed in TCRdb, so it was assigned here from a DNA match to germline. The ends were cut back, 3 bases at V and 0 bases at J, with 38 bases in the middle. The CDR3 spans 24 residues. Per the germline V gene, CDR1 is TSWWSYY and CDR2 is QGS. For the CDR3, the DNA is TGTGCTCTTGGGGATCGCCATACCTTCCAATTCCGTACTGCCTCTCCACCGTACACCGATAAACTCATCTTT. Residues: CALGDRHTFQFRTASPPYTDKLIF.

Judged by abundance, this clone is medium-sized. Other nucleotide sequences from this sample produce the same CDR3. V and J are TRDV1 and TRDJ1, with TRDD3 matching 10 bases. The germline gives CDR1 TSWWSYY, CDR2 QGS. This CDR3 is 20 amino acids long. The junction had 14 bases not matched to a gene; V was cut back by 1 base and J by 0 bases. The CDR3 coding sequence is TGTGCTCTTGGGGAACCTTCTTACCTTACTGGGGGATGTTACACCGATAAACTCATCTTT. It encodes CALGEPSYLTGGCYTDKLIF.

The chain employs TRDV1 and TRDJ3, with 8 bases lining up with TRDD2. The J gene, absent from TCRdb, was called here by matching the DNA to germline. Germline V gives CDR1 TSWWSYY, CDR2 QGS. The CDR3 covers 26 residues. Trimming at V came to 4 bases and at J to 0 bases, leaving 29 bases not matched to a gene. The CDR3, as DNA: TGTGCTCTTGGGGGAAAACTTCCTACGTTTTACTGGTGGATACCCAAAAGCTCCTGGGACACCCGACAGATGTTTTTC. This gives the protein CALGGKLPTFYWWIPKSSWDTRQMFF.

This clone has at least ten counts. The CDR3 DNA reads as TGTGCTCTTGGGACCTTCCTACGTCCTGGGGGATACGGAGCCGAGATATCTATGCCCCTAGCTTACACCGATAAACTCATCTTT. It encodes CALGTFLRPGGYGAEISMPLAYTDKLIF. This chain connects TRDV1 to TRDJ1; 12 positions agree with TRDD3. V shed 5 bases, J shed 0 bases, and the junction held 40 bases outside the gene matches. The length of the CDR3 is 28 residues. The germline gives CDR1 TSWWSYY, CDR2 QGS.

The table lists this clone with a few counts. Only one base separates this from a far larger clonotype, so it likely reflects a read error. The chain recombines TRDV2 with TRDJ1, with 9 bases lining up with TRDD3. Assignment of the J gene here rests on matching the DNA to germline, because TCRdb gives none. CDR3 length equals 18 residues. The germline CDR1 and CDR2 sequences are GEAIGNYY and EKD. CDR3 in amino acids: CACDPILGDFSYTDKLIF. As DNA, the CDR3 is TGCGCCTGTGACCCTATACTGGGGGACTTCTCGTACACCGATAAACTCATCTTT.

On this clone itself: A far larger clone differs by one base, so this is likely a read error. Additional DNA sequences in this sample encode the identical CDR3. The chain recombines TRDV1 with TRDJ1; tentatively, D is TRDD3 (6 bases). As TCRdb names no J gene, one was assigned here on the basis of a DNA match to germline. Trimming pared 5 bases from V and 7 bases from J, leaving 41 bases between. This CDR3 comprises 22 residues. Germline CDR1 TSWWSYY, CDR2 QGS. This CDR3 reads CALGRSPPRTFSTGISQGKLIF. The CDR3 DNA sequence: TGTGCTCTTGGGAGATCCCCACCTAGGACTTTCTCTACCGGGATATCCCAGGGTAAACTCATCTTT.

On this clone itself: The translation of this DNA and the TCRdb protein of a much larger clone differ at residue 15, probably owing to a read error; the protein shown here is translated from the DNA. V is TRDV1 and J is TRDJ1, with 7 bases fitting TRDD3. The germline gives CDR1 TSWWSYY, CDR2 QGS. Losses at the gene ends were 0 bases for V and 1 base for J; bases not matched to a gene: 20. The CDR3 is 21 amino acids. The CDR3 DNA is TGTGCTCTTGGGGAACTACCTAATTTCTGGGGGTCCCATTATCCCACCGATAAACTCATCTTT. As protein: CALGELPNFWGSHYPTDKLIF.

This clone has only a few counts. The TCRdb protein, from a much larger clone, departs from this DNA's translation at residue 17, likely by read error; the protein shown derives from the DNA. V and J are TRDV1 and TRDJ1; the match to TRDD3 covers 13 bases. In the absence of a J gene in TCRdb, the DNA was matched to germline to assign it here. Germline CDR1 is TSWWSYY and CDR2 is QGS. CDR3 length equals 23 residues. J was trimmed by 0 bases and V by 2 bases; bases with no gene match: 21. In DNA form, the CDR3 reads TGTGCTCTTGGGGAAAACCCCTCCCACGTACTGGGGGATACGCCAGTGCACACCGATAAACTCATCTTT. It encodes CALGENPSHVLGDTPVHTDKLIF.

Of note for this clone: The amino acid sequence in TCRdb belongs to a much larger clone and departs from this DNA's translation at residue 5, likely a sequencing read error; the sequence shown is translated from the DNA. The V and J genes are TRDV1 and TRDJ1; 8 bases are a match to TRDD3. TCRdb gives no J gene; it was assigned here by matching the DNA to germline. From germline, CDR1 is TSWWSYY and CDR2 QGS. The trim removed 5 bases at V and 0 bases at J, leaving 26 bases unmatched. The CDR3 contains 22 residues. CDR3 in amino acids: CALGSSGYTPLGDRTYTDKLIF. The CDR3 DNA reads TGTGCTCTTGGGTCTTCCGGCTACACACCCCTGGGGGACCGAACCTACACCGATAAACTCATCTTT.

This clone has a count of ten or more. The DNA is left out, because the CDR3 cannot be placed on it with certainty; the CDR3 is given as TCRdb lists it. The rearrangement links TRAV29/DV5 to TRDJ1; the tabulated D call, TRDD3, remains unverified against the DNA. CDR1 is NSMFDY, CDR2 ISSIKDK, per germline. Inclusive of both ends, the CDR3 amounts to 19 amino acids. CDR3 sequence reads: CSVLLCGGYWGPHTDKLIF.

Points on this clone: Translating this DNA gives a protein that differs at residue 3 from the TCRdb one, which belongs to a much larger clone; a read error is likely, and the protein shown is this translation. The chain is built from TRDV1 and TRDJ1; possibly TRDD2 or TRDD3 for D (5 bases each). TCRdb records no J gene; here it was assigned by comparing the DNA to germline. CDR1 is TSWWSYY, CDR2 QGS, per germline. CDR3 size: 21 residues. The CDR3 region has the DNA TGTGCTCCTGGGCCCCCGCTCCTTCGTCTATCCCCGGTGGCCCACACCGATAAACTCATCTTT. Amino acid sequence: CAPGPPLLRLSPVAHTDKLIF.

This clone was picked up many times. The rearrangement links TRDV2 to TRDJ1; no firm D call. Germline lookup yields CDR1 GEAIGNYY and CDR2 EKD. The length of the CDR3 is 14 residues. V was shortened by 0 bases and J by 1 base, with 8 bases between the two germline ends. The CDR3 DNA reads TGTGCCTGTGACACCGTTTCACGCACCGATAAACTCATCTTT. It specifies CACDTVSRTDKLIF.

A word on this clone: TCRdb's protein, taken from a much larger clone, differs from this DNA's translation at residue 18, likely owing to a read error; the protein displayed comes from the DNA. J is TRDJ1 and V is TRDV3; possible D gene TRDD2, 9 bases. TCRdb offers no J gene call, so here the DNA was matched to germline to obtain one. Germline CDR1 TVYSNPD, CDR2 GDNSRS (reference sequence). The CDR3 totals 21 residues. The CDR3 loop reads CAFSEPSYLLGDPPITDRLIF. The CDR3 DNA sequence: TGTGCCTTTAGTGAGCCTTCCTACTTGCTGGGGGACCCTCCTATCACCGATAGACTCATCTTT.

Worth noting for this clone: Only one base separates this from a far larger clonotype, so it likely reflects a read error. The sample carries other DNA sequences with the same CDR3. The genes are TRDV1 and TRDJ1; 8 bases line up with TRDD3. Because TCRdb records no J gene, it was assigned here through a match of the DNA to germline. This CDR3 region has 17 residues. Germline CDR1 TSWWSYY, CDR2 QGS. In DNA form, the CDR3 reads TGTGCTCTTGGGGAGCCTACGGTGGGGGATGACACCGACAAACTCATCTTT. Amino acids: CALGEPTVGDDTDKLIF.

This clone was observed a handful of times. The amino acid sequence in TCRdb belongs to a much larger clone and departs from this DNA's translation at residue 10, likely a sequencing read error; the sequence shown is translated from the DNA. The rearrangement joins TRDV1 to TRDJ1; 9 bases are a match to TRDD2. As TCRdb names no J gene, one was assigned here on the basis of a DNA match to germline. This CDR3 region has 22 residues. V lost 0 bases and J lost 0; bases outside the gene matches: 20. Germline CDR1 reads TSWWSYY; CDR2 reads QGS. CDR3 DNA sequence: TGTGCTCTTGGGGAACTACCTTCCTACATAGGTGGGGGTCACTCATACACCGATAAACTCATCTTT. It translates to CALGELPSYIGGGHSYTDKLIF.